Listed below are T cell receptor beta chains from one sample, sequenced in a study of blood T cell repertoires in COVID-19. Profiling relied on immunoSEQ multiplex PCR, and the TCRdb table lists in-frame clones only, not all of them. There are 220,000 or so clones in the sample; 84% occur only once, and 5.5% to 7.5% lies in the top ten. The sequencing input was PBMCs or T cells enriched from blood (not recorded which). These receptors were collected from a woman in her 40s who had recovered from COVID-19. CDR3s include the opening cysteine and the closing phenylalanine or tryptophan. A D gene is named only where the DNA matches it firmly. The size entry is marked missing in some rows and otherwise reads once, few, many or a size class.

D gene: TRBD2; clone size: .; CDR3 length: 16; V gene: TRBV5-5; J gene: TRBJ2-7; CDR3 DNA: TGTGCCAGCAGCTTGGGGCTAGCGGGAGGTGGCTACGAGCAGTACTTC; CDR3 protein: CASSLGLAGGGYEQYF
D gene: .; clone size: .; CDR3 length: 12; V gene: TRBV2; J gene: TRBJ2-7; CDR3 DNA: TGTGCCAGCAGTGCCCTAGCCTACGAGCAGTACTTC; CDR3 protein: CASSALAYEQYF
D gene: TRBD2; clone size: once; CDR3 length: 14; V gene: TRBV3-1/TRBV3-2; J gene: TRBJ2-7; CDR3 DNA: TGTGCCAGCAGCCAACTCCCGGGACTAGAGAAGCAGTACTTC; CDR3 protein: CASSQLPGLEKQYF
D gene: .; clone size: .; CDR3 length: 13; V gene: TRBV7-2; J gene: TRBJ2-7; CDR3 DNA: TGTGCCAGCAGCTTAAGATGGGGAGGCGAGCAGTACTTC; CDR3 protein: CASSLRWGGEQYF
D gene: .; clone size: .; CDR3 length: 13; V gene: TRBV7-2; J gene: TRBJ1-3; CDR3 DNA: TGTGCCAGCAGCCCAGACTCTGGAAACACCATATATTTT; CDR3 protein: CASSPDSGNTIYF
D gene: .; clone size: once; CDR3 length: 15; V gene: TRBV4-2; J gene: TRBJ2-1; CDR3 DNA: TGTGCCAGCAGCCAGATCAGGGGAAGGAACAATGAGCAGTTCTTC; CDR3 protein: CASSQIRGRNNEQFF
D gene: .; clone size: .; CDR3 length: 14; V gene: TRBV5-1; J gene: TRBJ1-3; CDR3 DNA: TGCGCCAGCAGCGAACAGGGTTCCGGAAACACCATATATTTT; CDR3 protein: CASSEQGSGNTIYF
D gene: .; clone size: once; CDR3 length: 15; V gene: TRBV2; J gene: TRBJ2-4; CDR3 DNA: TGTGCCAGCAGTGAAGCGGGTTCCGCAGGAAACATTCAGTACTTC; CDR3 protein: CASSEAGSAGNIQYF
D gene: .; clone size: once; CDR3 length: 14; V gene: TRBV9; J gene: TRBJ2-3; CDR3 DNA: TGTGCCAGCAGCCCCCGGGGGAGTTTCGATACGCAGTATTTT; CDR3 protein: CASSPRGSFDTQYF
D gene: .; clone size: .; CDR3 length: 12; V gene: TRBV9; J gene: TRBJ1-2; CDR3 DNA: TGTGCCAGCAGCGTAGGCAGCTATGGCTACACCTTC; CDR3 protein: CASSVGSYGYTF
D gene: .; clone size: .; CDR3 length: 13; V gene: TRBV2; J gene: TRBJ1-2; CDR3 DNA: TGTGCCAGCAGTGAGGAGGGAAAATATGGCTACACCTTC; CDR3 protein: CASSEEGKYGYTF
D gene: .; clone size: .; CDR3 length: 11; V gene: TRBV12-5; J gene: TRBJ1-2; CDR3 DNA: TGTGCTAGTGGTCAGGGAGGCGGCTACACCTTC; CDR3 protein: CASGQGGGYTF
D gene: TRBD2; clone size: .; CDR3 length: 17; V gene: TRBV14; J gene: TRBJ2-2; CDR3 DNA: TGTGCCAGCAGCCCCCGACTAGCGGGCCTAAACACCGGGGAGCTGTTTTTT; CDR3 protein: CASSPRLAGLNTGELFF
D gene: .; clone size: .; CDR3 length: 15; V gene: TRBV11-3; J gene: TRBJ1-1; CDR3 DNA: TGTGCCAGCAGCTCGAACAGGCAATATAACACTGAAGCTTTCTTT; CDR3 protein: CASSSNRQYNTEAFF
D gene: .; clone size: .; CDR3 length: 13; V gene: TRBV13; J gene: TRBJ1-3; CDR3 DNA: TGTGCCAGCAGCTCGGTCTCTGGAAACACCATATATTTT; CDR3 protein: CASSSVSGNTIYF
D gene: .; clone size: .; CDR3 length: 15; V gene: TRBV6-1; J gene: TRBJ2-5; CDR3 DNA: TGTGCCAGCAGTGAATCTGGAGGGTACCAAGAGACCCAGTACTTC; CDR3 protein: CASSESGGYQETQYF
D gene: TRBD1; clone size: .; CDR3 length: 14; V gene: TRBV19; J gene: TRBJ2-1; CDR3 DNA: TGTGCCAGTAGGGACAGGGACGGAAACAATGAGCAGTTCTTC; CDR3 protein: CASRDRDGNNEQFF
D gene: TRBD1; clone size: .; CDR3 length: 14; V gene: TRBV18; J gene: TRBJ2-5; CDR3 DNA: TGTGCCAGCTCACCACTCCAGGGGGAGGAGACCCAGTACTTC; CDR3 protein: CASSPLQGEETQYF
D gene: .; clone size: .; CDR3 length: 11; V gene: TRBV3-1/TRBV3-2; J gene: TRBJ1-3; CDR3 DNA: TGTGCCAGCCATTCTGGAAACACCATATATTTT; CDR3 protein: CASHSGNTIYF
D gene: TRBD1; clone size: .; CDR3 length: 16; V gene: TRBV4-2; J gene: TRBJ2-2; CDR3 DNA: TGTGCCAGCAGCCAGAAGGGACAGGGGAGTCCCGGGGAGCTGTTTTTT; CDR3 protein: CASSQKGQGSPGELFF
D gene: .; clone size: .; CDR3 length: 12; V gene: TRBV30; J gene: TRBJ2-1; CDR3 DNA: TGTGCCTGGAGTGCACGGTACAATGAGCAGTTCTTC; CDR3 protein: CAWSARYNEQFF
D gene: TRBD2; clone size: .; CDR3 length: 16; V gene: TRBV5-5; J gene: TRBJ2-2; CDR3 DNA: TGTGCCAGCAGCCGGGCCCTACTAGCGGCCACCGGGGAGCTGTTTTTT; CDR3 protein: CASSRALLAATGELFF
D gene: .; clone size: .; CDR3 length: 16; V gene: TRBV7-2; J gene: TRBJ1-3; CDR3 DNA: TGTGCCAGCAGCTTAGGGTGGGTGGAGCTTGGAAACACCATATATTTT; CDR3 protein: CASSLGWVELGNTIYF
D gene: .; clone size: few; CDR3 length: 16; V gene: TRBV7-6; J gene: TRBJ1-4; CDR3 DNA: TGTGCCAGCAGCTCCCTCGGGACTCTTACTAATGAAAAACTGTTTTTT; CDR3 protein: CASSSLGTLTNEKLFF